This TCR beta chain was obtained from a study of OX40 agonist ivuxolimab in advanced cancers. Some background on the complete study: Ivuxolimab was a fully human IgG2 agonistic monoclonal antibody targeting the costimulatory receptor OX40 (CD134). Intravenous ivuxolimab was administered to patients every 2 weeks at six dose levels: 0.01, 0.1, 0.3, 1.5, 3 and 10 mg/kg. Of the roughly 54 patients in dose escalation, around 20 had hepatocellular carcinoma, some 15 had melanoma, 9 had renal cell carcinoma and 9 had head and neck cancer. In the dose-escalation cohort, about four fifths of patients were male, and the mean age was around 60 years with a range of about 20 to 90. Patients were allowed to have had prior anti-PD-1, anti-PD-L1 or anti-CTLA-4 therapy, and approximately 41% of the dose-escalation patients had previously received checkpoint inhibitors. Partial responses were achieved by three dose-escalation patients, of whom one had hepatocellular carcinoma and two had cutaneous melanoma. The point of sequencing TCRbeta in the periphery was to test whether ivuxolimab changed TCR sequence diversity and drove clonal T-cell expansion. The paper describes the monotherapy dose-escalation part (N = 52 patients) of the phase I trial of ivuxolimab. Paper-wide results and their limitations: Which antigens the clonally expanded peripheral T cells were specific for was not determined. On average, CD8+ T cells showed more expanded clones than CD4+ T cells after ivuxolimab. Low levels of normalized T-cell clonal expansion were also shown by some nonresponding patients. In the 0.1-3.0 mg/kg groups, partial responders had among the lowest normalized peripheral clonal expansion, particularly in CD8+ T cells. At doses of 0.1 to 3.0 mg/kg, clonal expansion of both CD4+ and CD8+ blood T cells was observed from baseline to week 6.

Concerning this clone itself: Its antigen is currently not known. Per-base quality was not reported, and no clone a single base away is much larger than it.

Genomic DNA was extracted from sorted cells for sequencing of the TCRbeta CDR3 region. The immunoSEQ Assay was used to sequence the TCRbeta CDR3 regions. TCRdb took over this immuneACCESS table, retaining in-frame rearrangements with V and J assigned. Such tables are incomplete; in checked studies, under half of the missing clones stem from an unresolved V gene, and the remainder is unexplained. The sample profile shows roughly 80,000 clones; almost 85% of them were found once. Clones ranked in the top ten supply approximately 0.63% of the sample. Its CDR3 holds 15 amino acids, cysteine through phenylalanine. The sequence is cut down to CDR3 DNA, 45 bases in frame from base 1. V is cut by 6 bases and J by 3 bases, and the space between the germline ends is 18 bases. According to the germline V gene, CDR1 reads MNHNS and CDR2 reads SASEGT. Patients with autoimmune disease history or receiving systemic immunosuppression were excluded from the trial. Peripheral blood for TCR sequencing was collected from all dose cohorts at baseline, on cycle 4 day 1, and on cycle 7 day 1. The samples were drawn from a first-in-human, open-label, multicenter phase I dose-escalation trial of ivuxolimab. The trial enrolled adults with locally advanced or metastatic head and neck squamous cell, hepatocellular, melanoma or renal cell carcinoma. Before TCR sequencing, CD4+ and CD8+ T cells were separately sorted from peripheral blood.

Recombination linked TRBV6-1 to TRBJ2-7, with TRBD1 tentatively as D gene (6 bases match). The sample here was CD4+ or CD8+ T cells sorted from blood, taken in a trial of the OX40 agonist ivuxolimab. The TCR originated in an adult with an advanced solid tumor such as melanoma, head and neck, liver or kidney cancer. The sequence in DNA is TGTGCCAGCAGAGAATCCGGGACACGAGTCTACGAGCAGTACTTC. Its product reads: CASRESGTRVYEQYF.